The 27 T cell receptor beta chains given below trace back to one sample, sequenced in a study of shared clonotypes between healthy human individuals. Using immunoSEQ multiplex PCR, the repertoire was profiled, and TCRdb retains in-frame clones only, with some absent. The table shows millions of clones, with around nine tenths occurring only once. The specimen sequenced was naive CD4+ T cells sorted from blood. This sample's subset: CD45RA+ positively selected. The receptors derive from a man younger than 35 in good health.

The CDR3 protein is CSVGLAGGLETQYF. Written as DNA, the CDR3 is TGCAGCGTTGGACTAGCGGGGGGCCTAGAGACCCAGTACTTC. The J gene is TRBJ2-5, the V gene TRBV29-1; 13 nucleotides match TRBD2. The V and J ends lost 4 bases and 4 bases, in that order; junction bases with no gene match: 3. The CDR3 totals 14 residues. Germline CDR1 and CDR2: SQVTM and ANQGSEA.

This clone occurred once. The DNA of the CDR3 is TGTGCCAGCTCACCGTCAGGACGGCCGAACTCTGGAAACACCATATATTTT. It specifies CASSPSGRPNSGNTIYF. The rearrangement joins TRBV18 to TRBJ1-3; no clear D gene. Germline V gene lookup returns CDR1 KGHSH and CDR2 LQKENI. V lost 3 bases, J lost 0 bases, and 15 bases lay in between. The CDR3 has 17 residues.

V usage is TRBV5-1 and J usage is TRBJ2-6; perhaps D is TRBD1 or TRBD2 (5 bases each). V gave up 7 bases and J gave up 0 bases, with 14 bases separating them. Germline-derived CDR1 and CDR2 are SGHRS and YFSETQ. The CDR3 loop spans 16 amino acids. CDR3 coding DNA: TGCGCCAGCCTCGGGACGGTGAGCTCTGGGGCCAACGTCCTGACTTTC. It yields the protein CASLGTVSSGANVLTF.

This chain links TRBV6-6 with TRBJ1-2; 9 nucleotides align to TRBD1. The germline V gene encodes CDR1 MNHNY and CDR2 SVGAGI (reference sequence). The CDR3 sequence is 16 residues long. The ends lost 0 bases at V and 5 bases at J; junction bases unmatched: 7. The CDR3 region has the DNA TGTGCCAGCAGTTACTCTACCGGGACAGGGATTTATGGCTACACCTTC. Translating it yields CASSYSTGTGIYGYTF.

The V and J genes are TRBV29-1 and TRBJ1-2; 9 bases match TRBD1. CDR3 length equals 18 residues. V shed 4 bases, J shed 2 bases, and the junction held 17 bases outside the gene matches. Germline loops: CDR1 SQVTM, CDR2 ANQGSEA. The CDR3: CSVGRPSGQGEENYGYTF. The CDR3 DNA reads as TGCAGCGTTGGGAGGCCCTCGGGACAGGGTGAGGAAAACTATGGCTACACCTTC.

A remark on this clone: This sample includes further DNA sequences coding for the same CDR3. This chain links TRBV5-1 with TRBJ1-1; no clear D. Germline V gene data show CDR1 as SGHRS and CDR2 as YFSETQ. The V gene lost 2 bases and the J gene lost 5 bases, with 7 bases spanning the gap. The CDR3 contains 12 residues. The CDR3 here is CASSFAGTEAFF. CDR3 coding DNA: TGCGCCAGCAGCTTTGCCGGTACTGAAGCTTTCTTT. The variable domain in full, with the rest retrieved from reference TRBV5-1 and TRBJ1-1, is KAGVTQTPRYLIKTRGQQVTLSCSPISGHRSVSWYQQTPGQGLQFLFEYFSETQRNKGNFPGRFSGRQFSNSRSEMNVSTLELGDSALYLCASSFAGTEAFFGQGTRLTVV.

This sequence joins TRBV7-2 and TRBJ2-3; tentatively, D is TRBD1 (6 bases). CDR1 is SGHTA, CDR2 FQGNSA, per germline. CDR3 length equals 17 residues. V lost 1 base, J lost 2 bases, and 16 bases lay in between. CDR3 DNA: TGTGCCAGCAGCTTAGGCAGGACAGCAGTCCACACAGATACGCAGTATTTT. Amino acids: CASSLGRTAVHTDTQYF.

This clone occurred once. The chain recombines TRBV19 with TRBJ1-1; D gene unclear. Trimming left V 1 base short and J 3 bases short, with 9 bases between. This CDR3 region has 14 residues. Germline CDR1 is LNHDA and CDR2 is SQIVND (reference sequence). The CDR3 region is CASSIGRLYTEAFF. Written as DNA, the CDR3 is TGTGCCAGTAGTATAGGGAGGTTGTACACTGAAGCTTTCTTT.

CDR3 DNA: TGTGCCACTGGGTTGGGGGAGAGCACCGGGGAGCTGTTTTTT. Its protein product is CATGLGESTGELFF. The rearrangement joins TRBV10-3 to TRBJ2-2; TRBD1 or TRBD2 may be the D gene (5 bases each). The V end was cut by 10 bases, the J end by 4 bases, with 16 bases between. The CDR3 has 14 residues. Germline values: CDR1 ENHRY, CDR2 SYGVKD.

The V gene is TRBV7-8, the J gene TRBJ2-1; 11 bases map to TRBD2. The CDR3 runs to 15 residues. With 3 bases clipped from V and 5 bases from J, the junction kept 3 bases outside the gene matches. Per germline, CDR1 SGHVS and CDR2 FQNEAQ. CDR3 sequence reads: CASSFGTSGNNEQFF. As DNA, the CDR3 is TGTGCCAGCAGCTTCGGGACTAGCGGAAACAATGAGCAGTTCTTC.

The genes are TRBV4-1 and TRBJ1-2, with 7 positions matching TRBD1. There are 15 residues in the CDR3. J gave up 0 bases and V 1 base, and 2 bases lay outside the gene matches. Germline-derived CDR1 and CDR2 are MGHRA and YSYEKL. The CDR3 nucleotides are TGCGCCAGCAGCCAAGCTGGGACAGCTAACTATGGCTACACCTTC. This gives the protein CASSQAGTANYGYTF.

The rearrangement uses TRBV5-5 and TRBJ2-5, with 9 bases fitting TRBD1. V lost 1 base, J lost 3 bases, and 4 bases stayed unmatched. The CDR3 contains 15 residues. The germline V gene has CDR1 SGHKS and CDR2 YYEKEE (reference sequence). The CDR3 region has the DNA TGTGCCAGCAGCTTGTTGGGGACAGGGAAAGAGACCCAGTACTTC. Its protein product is CASSLLGTGKETQYF.

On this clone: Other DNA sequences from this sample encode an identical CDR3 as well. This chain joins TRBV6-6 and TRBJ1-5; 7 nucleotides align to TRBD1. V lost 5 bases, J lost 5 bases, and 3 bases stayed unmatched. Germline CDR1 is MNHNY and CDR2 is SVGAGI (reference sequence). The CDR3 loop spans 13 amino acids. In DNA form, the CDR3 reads TGTGCCAGCAGTCTTACAGGGGATCAGCCCCAGCATTTT. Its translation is CASSLTGDQPQHF.

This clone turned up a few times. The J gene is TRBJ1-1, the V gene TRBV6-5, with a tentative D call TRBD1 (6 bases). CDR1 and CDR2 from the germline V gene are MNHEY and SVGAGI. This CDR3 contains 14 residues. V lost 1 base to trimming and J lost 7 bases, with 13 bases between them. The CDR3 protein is CASSYLGQAVEAFF. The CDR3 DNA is TGTGCCAGCAGTTACTTGGGACAAGCGGTTGAAGCTTTCTTT.

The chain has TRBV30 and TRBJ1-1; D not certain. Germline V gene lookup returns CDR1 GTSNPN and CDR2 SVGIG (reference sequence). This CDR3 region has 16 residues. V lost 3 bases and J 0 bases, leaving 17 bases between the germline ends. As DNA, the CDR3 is TGTGCCTGGAGATTGAGGTCAGGCTTTATGAACACTGAAGCTTTCTTT. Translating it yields CAWRLRSGFMNTEAFF.

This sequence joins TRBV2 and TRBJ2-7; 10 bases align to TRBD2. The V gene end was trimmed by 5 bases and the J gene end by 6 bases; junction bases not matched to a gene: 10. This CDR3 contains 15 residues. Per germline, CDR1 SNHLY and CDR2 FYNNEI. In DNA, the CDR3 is TGTGCCAGCAGTCTTCTAGCGGGGGCCTCATCCGAGCAGTACTTC. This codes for CASSLLAGASSEQYF.

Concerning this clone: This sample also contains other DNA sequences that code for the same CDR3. CDR3 sequence: CASSLRDRGNYGYTF. CDR3 sequence (DNA): TGCGCCAGCAGCTTACGGGACAGGGGTAACTATGGCTACACCTTC. V is TRBV5-1 and J is TRBJ1-2, with TRBD1 matching 10 bases. This CDR3 region has 15 residues. Germline assignment: CDR1 SGHRS and CDR2 YFSETQ. The V segment lost 2 bases and the J segment 1 base; nucleotides outside the gene matches: 2.

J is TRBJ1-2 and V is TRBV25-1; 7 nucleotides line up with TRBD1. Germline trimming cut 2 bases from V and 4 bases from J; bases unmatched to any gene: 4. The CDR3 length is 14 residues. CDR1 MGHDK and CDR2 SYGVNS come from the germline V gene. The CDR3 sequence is CASSEQDRAYGYTF. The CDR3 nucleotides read TGTGCCAGCAGTGAACAAGACAGGGCCTATGGCTACACCTTC.

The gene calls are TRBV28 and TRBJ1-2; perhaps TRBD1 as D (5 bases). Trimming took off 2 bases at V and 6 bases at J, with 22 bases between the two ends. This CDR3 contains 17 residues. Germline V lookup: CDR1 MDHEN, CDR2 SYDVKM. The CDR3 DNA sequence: TGTGCCAGCAGTTTAGGGGGATATAGGGGTTCGTCGCATGGCTACACCTTC. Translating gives CASSLGGYRGSSHGYTF.

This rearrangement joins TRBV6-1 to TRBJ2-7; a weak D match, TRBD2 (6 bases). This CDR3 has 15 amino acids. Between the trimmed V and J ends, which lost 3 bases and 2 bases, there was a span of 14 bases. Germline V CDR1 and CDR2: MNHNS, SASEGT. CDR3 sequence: CASSDWTIYPYEQYF. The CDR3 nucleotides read TGTGCCAGCAGTGACTGGACTATATACCCCTACGAGCAGTACTTC.

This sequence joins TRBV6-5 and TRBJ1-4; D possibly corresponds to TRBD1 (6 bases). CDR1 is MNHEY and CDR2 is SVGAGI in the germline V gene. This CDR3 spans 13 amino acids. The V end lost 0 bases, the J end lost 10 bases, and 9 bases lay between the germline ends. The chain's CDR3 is CASSYSGGRKLFF. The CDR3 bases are TGTGCCAGCAGTTACTCCGGGGGGCGAAAACTGTTTTTT.

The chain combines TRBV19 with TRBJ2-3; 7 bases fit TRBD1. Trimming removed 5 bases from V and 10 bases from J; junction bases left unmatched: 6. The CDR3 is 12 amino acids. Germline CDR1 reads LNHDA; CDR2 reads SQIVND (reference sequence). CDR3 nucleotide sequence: TGTGCCAGTAGTTCCACGACAGGGCCGCAGTATTTT. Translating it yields CASSSTTGPQYF.

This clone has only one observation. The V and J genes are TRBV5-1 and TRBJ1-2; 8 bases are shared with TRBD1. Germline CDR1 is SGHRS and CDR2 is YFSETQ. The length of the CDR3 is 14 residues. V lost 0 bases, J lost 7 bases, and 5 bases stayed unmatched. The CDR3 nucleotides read TGCGCCAGCAGCTTGGAGGCAGGACAGGGTGGCTACACCTTC. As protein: CASSLEAGQGGYTF. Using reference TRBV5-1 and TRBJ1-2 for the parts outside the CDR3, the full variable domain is KAGVTQTPRYLIKTRGQQVTLSCSPISGHRSVSWYQQTPGQGLQFLFEYFSETQRNKGNFPGRFSGRQFSNSRSEMNVSTLELGDSALYLCASSLEAGQGGYTFGSGTRLTVV.

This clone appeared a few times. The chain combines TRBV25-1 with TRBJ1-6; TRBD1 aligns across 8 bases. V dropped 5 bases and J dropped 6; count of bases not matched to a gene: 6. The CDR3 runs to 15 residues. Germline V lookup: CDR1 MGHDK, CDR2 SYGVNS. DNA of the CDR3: TGTGCCAGCAGTATTTCGACAGGGGCTAATTCACCCCTCCACTTT. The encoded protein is CASSISTGANSPLHF.

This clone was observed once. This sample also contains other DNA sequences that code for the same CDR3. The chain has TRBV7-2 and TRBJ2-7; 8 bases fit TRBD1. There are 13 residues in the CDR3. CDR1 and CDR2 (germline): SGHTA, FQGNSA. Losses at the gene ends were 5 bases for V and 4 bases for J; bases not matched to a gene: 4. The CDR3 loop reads CASSPGQGYEQYF. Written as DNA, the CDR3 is TGTGCCAGCAGCCCCGGACAGGGATACGAGCAGTACTTC.

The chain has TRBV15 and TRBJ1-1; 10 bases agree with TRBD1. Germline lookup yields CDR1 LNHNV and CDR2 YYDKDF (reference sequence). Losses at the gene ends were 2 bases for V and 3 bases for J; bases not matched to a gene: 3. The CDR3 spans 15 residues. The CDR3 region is CATSRKGQGYTEAFF. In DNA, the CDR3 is TGTGCCACCAGCAGAAAGGGACAGGGGTACACTGAAGCTTTCTTT.

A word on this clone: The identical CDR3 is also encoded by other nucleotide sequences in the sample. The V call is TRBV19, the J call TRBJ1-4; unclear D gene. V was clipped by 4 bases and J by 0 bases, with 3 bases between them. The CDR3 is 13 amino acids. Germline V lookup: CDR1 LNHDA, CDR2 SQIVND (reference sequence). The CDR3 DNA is TGTGCCAGTAGTAGAACAACTAATGAAAAACTGTTTTTT. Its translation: CASSRTTNEKLFF. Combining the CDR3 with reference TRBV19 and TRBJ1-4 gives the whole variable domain DGGITQSPKYLFRKEGQNVTLSCEQNLNHDAMYWYRQDPGQGLRLIYYSQIVNDFQKGDIAEGYSVSREKKESFPLTVTSAQKNPTAFYLCASSRTTNEKLFFGSGTQLSVL.